This passage covers 8 T cell receptor beta chains from one sample sequenced in a study of T cells in tumors after PD-1 blockade. This table comes from immunoSEQ multiplex PCR, and its TCRdb copy is limited to in-frame clones, with some not included. The sample lists tens of thousands of clones, approximately 80% occurring once. The input for sequencing was PBMCs, taken before anti-PD-1 therapy. These receptors all come from a human donor with advanced basal cell or squamous cell carcinoma (not recorded which).

The chain is built from TRBV11-1 and TRBJ2-3; D uncertain. CDR1 and CDR2 from the germline V gene are SGHAT and FQDESV (reference sequence). The length of the CDR3 is 11 residues. V lost 3 bases, J lost 12 bases, and 10 bases lay in between. Here the CDR3 DNA reads TGTGCCAGCAGCTTCTCGGCGCTTCAGTATTTT. Its protein product is CASSFSALQYF.

The rearrangement uses TRBV6-1 and TRBJ2-1, with a weak D call TRBD2 (7 bases). Germline V gene sequence: CDR1 MNHNS, CDR2 SASEGT. Trimming shortened V by 3 bases and J by 7 bases, and 13 bases separated the two germline ends. The CDR3 sequence is 14 residues long. The CDR3, as DNA: TGTGCCAGCAGTGATTTCGGGGGGCCGAATGAGCAGTTCTTC. Its protein product is CASSDFGGPNEQFF.

The chain links TRBV6-5 to TRBJ1-2, with D possibly being TRBD1 (5 bases). Germline V gives CDR1 MNHEY, CDR2 SVGAGI. This CDR3 spans 15 amino acids. The V gene lost 7 bases and the J gene lost 1 base, with 16 bases spanning the gap. The CDR3 sequence: CASTPGWGNNYGYTF. The CDR3 nucleotides are TGTGCCAGCACTCCAGGGTGGGGGAATAACTATGGCTACACCTTC.

There are many counts of this clone. The chain has TRBV4-1 and TRBJ2-7; D gene ambiguous. The CDR3 sequence is 14 residues long. With 1 base removed from V and 2 bases from J, the gap between germline ends came to 9 bases. CDR1 is MGHRA and CDR2 is YSYEKL in the germline V gene. CDR3: CASSQVDVPYEQYF. The CDR3 DNA is TGCGCCAGCAGCCAAGTGGATGTTCCCTACGAGCAGTACTTC.

As regards this clone: This may stem from a read error, because a much larger clone lies one nucleotide away. V is TRBV24-1 and J is TRBJ2-7, with D maybe TRBD2 (6 bases). The CDR3 extends over 17 amino acids. The V end lost 2 bases, the J end lost 0 bases, and 16 bases lay between the germline ends. The germline gives CDR1 KGHDR, CDR2 SFDVKD. The CDR3 protein is CATSDSREPGSSYEQYF. Written as DNA, the CDR3 is TGTGCCACCAGTGATTCCCGGGAGCCTGGAAGCTCCTACGAGCAGTACTTC.

The rearrangement joins TRBV5-1 to TRBJ2-1, with D tentatively TRBD2 (6 bases). This CDR3 spans 18 amino acids. Trimming removed 4 bases at V and 0 bases at J, with 20 bases between. Germline CDR1 and CDR2: SGHRS and YFSETQ. In DNA, the CDR3 is TGCGCCAGCAGCCCCCATGAGGCGGGAAGAAGCTCCTACAATGAGCAGTTCTTC. Residues: CASSPHEAGRSSYNEQFF.

In its sample, this clone was seen a few times. This chain connects TRBV4-2 to TRBJ2-1; 10 nucleotides match TRBD2. The ends lost 3 bases at V and 9 bases at J; junction bases unmatched: 11. This CDR3 has 16 residues. Germline lookup yields CDR1 LGHNA and CDR2 YNFKEQ. The CDR3 DNA sequence: TGTGCCAGCAGCCATCGTATAGCGGGAGGCTCAAGTGAGCAGTTCTTC. It is translated as CASSHRIAGGSSEQFF.

This sequence joins TRBV19 and TRBJ1-6; tentative D call: TRBD1 (5 bases). The CDR3 has 15 residues. V shed 5 bases and J shed 13 bases, with 21 bases lying between them. Germline values: CDR1 LNHDA, CDR2 SQIVND (reference sequence). The CDR3 sequence is CASSAQDTGRAPLHF. CDR3 bases: TGTGCCAGTAGTGCGCAGGACACGGGGAGAGCGCCCCTCCACTTT.